The subject of this entry is one TCR beta chain. From germline, CDR1 is SGHAT and CDR2 FQNNGV. The V end was cut by 0 bases, the J end by 0 bases, with 12 bases between. This CDR3 comprises 18 residues. Authors' processing steps: For nucleated cells, counts were estimated from reference gene primer amplification. The data were produced by immunoSEQ multiplex PCR, yet TCRdb's version contains in-frame clones alone and is incomplete. V and J calls plus clone size are reproduced from that table; the DNA served to infer D and trimming. The repertoire holds some 290,000 clones, with roughly 90% as singletons. The sample is drawn from a study of blood T cell repertoires in COVID-19. Study details: In each case, the material was cDNA or gDNA derived from T cells, B-cell-depleted T cells, or PBMCs.

The chain couples TRBV11-2 to TRBJ1-6, with D hard to call. Sequenced material: peripheral blood. This TCR was recovered from a woman in her 40s with COVID-19, enrolled during active disease. The chain's CDR3 is CASSLDVEEYSYNSPLHF. Here the CDR3 DNA reads TGTGCCAGCAGCTTAGATGTTGAGGAGTACTCCTATAATTCACCCCTCCACTTT. Looking up the rest from reference TRBV11-2 and TRBJ1-6 gives the full variable domain: EAGVAQSPRYKIIEKRQSVAFWCNPISGHATLYWYQQILGQGPKLLIQFQNNGVVDDSQLPKDRFSAERLKGVDSTLKIQPAKLEDSAVYLCASSLDVEEYSYNSPLHFGNGTRLTVT.